One sample yielded the 20 T cell receptor beta chains listed below, sequenced in a study of cytomegalovirus exposure and HLA in healthy donors. This PCR relied on a set of 60 Vbeta primers and 13 Jbeta primers. TCRdb's copy holds only in-frame clones and misses some; the assay was immunoSEQ multiplex PCR. The data hold approximately 170,000 clones, with around 80% observed a single time. Sequencing was performed on PBMCs. Receptor source: a man between 35 and 55 years old in good health and CMV-seronegative.

V usage is TRBV27 and J usage is TRBJ2-5, with 7 bases that match TRBD2. The DNA end favors TRBJ2-7, so the J call may be wrong. This CDR3 is 16 amino acids long. Germline CDR1 is MNHEY and CDR2 is SMNVEV (reference sequence). In DNA, the CDR3 is TGTGCCAGCAGTATGCTCCCCGCGGGAGAAGGGACCGAGCAGTACTTC. Its protein product is CASSMLPAGEGTEQYF.

This clone appeared a few times. The genes are TRBV30 and TRBJ1-4, with 7 bases fitting TRBD1. The CDR3 spans 14 residues. After removal of 5 bases from V and 8 bases from J, the junction contained 11 bases not matched to a gene. The germline gives CDR1 GTSNPN, CDR2 SVGIG (reference sequence). The CDR3 nucleotides read TGTGCCTGGGGCTTAACAGGGGTGGGCGAAAAACTGTTTTTT. It is translated as CAWGLTGVGEKLFF.

The genes are TRBV28 and TRBJ2-1; 11 bases line up with TRBD2. This CDR3 contains 18 residues. The V gene end was trimmed by 3 bases and the J gene end by 8 bases; junction bases not matched to a gene: 15. CDR1 is MDHEN, CDR2 SYDVKM, per germline. CDR3 DNA sequence: TGTGCCAGCAGTTTCCCGATTAGCGGGAGGGCCAGGTCGGATGAGCAGTTCTTC. Its protein is CASSFPISGRARSDEQFF.

The J gene is TRBJ2-7, the V gene TRBV28; possible D gene TRBD1, 5 bases. Per germline, CDR1 MDHEN and CDR2 SYDVKM. This CDR3 region has 14 residues. V lost 4 bases and J 0 bases, leaving 10 bases between the germline ends. For the CDR3, the DNA is TGTGCCAGCAGTTACGGACAAAACTCCTACGAGCAGTACGTC. Translated, it gives CASSYGQNSYEQYV.

J is TRBJ2-1 and V is TRBV5-4; 11 nucleotides line up with TRBD2. V lost 4 bases, J lost 8 bases, and 11 bases stayed unmatched. CDR1 and CDR2 (germline): SGHNT, YYREEE (reference sequence). This CDR3 has 16 residues. CDR3 in DNA: TGTGCCAGCAGCCAAGGGACTAGCGGTAATATTTATGAGCAGTTCTTC. Its protein is CASSQGTSGNIYEQFF.

The chain employs TRBV18 and TRBJ2-1, with 10 bases that match TRBD2. Trimming at V came to 5 bases and at J to 5 bases, leaving 6 bases not matched to a gene. The CDR3 length is 15 residues. CDR1 is KGHSH, CDR2 LQKENI, per germline. The DNA of the CDR3 is TGTGCCAGCTCAGGGCTAGCGGGAGTTAACAATGAGCAGTTCTTC. Protein product: CASSGLAGVNNEQFF.

This sequence joins TRBV2 and TRBJ1-1; no reliable D call. V dropped 4 bases and J dropped 3 bases, with 6 bases sitting between them. The CDR3 sequence is 12 residues long. CDR1 SNHLY and CDR2 FYNNEI come from the germline V gene. The CDR3 is CASSVKYTEAFF. DNA for the CDR3: TGTGCCAGCAGTGTCAAATACACTGAAGCTTTCTTT.

The chain combines TRBV23-1 with TRBJ2-1, with D possibly being TRBD1 (6 bases). TRBV23-1 is an ORF, with its function uncertain. The CDR3 covers 20 residues. V was trimmed by 0 bases and J by 5 bases, leaving 26 bases between them. This CDR3 reads CASSQSSRGAEESDHNEQFF. As DNA, the CDR3 is TGCGCCAGCAGTCAATCGAGCAGGGGCGCCGAAGAATCAGACCACAATGAGCAGTTCTTC.

Only one count was recorded for this clone. The chain has TRBV15 and TRBJ2-1; a possible D gene is TRBD2 (5 bases). Looked up from germline, CDR1 is LNHNV and CDR2 is YYDKDF (reference sequence). CDR3 size: 14 residues. The V end lost 5 bases, the J end lost 7 bases, and 15 bases lay between the germline ends. The CDR3 DNA reads TGTGCCACCAGCTCCCGGCGGGCCATTAATGAGCAGTTCTTC. Protein: CATSSRRAINEQFF.

The rearrangement links TRBV7-2 to TRBJ2-7, with D perhaps TRBD1 (6 bases). Trimming shortened V by 2 bases and J by 2 bases, and 13 bases separated the two germline ends. The CDR3 is 15 amino acids. Germline V gene lookup returns CDR1 SGHTA and CDR2 FQGNSA. The DNA for the CDR3 is TGTGCCAGCAGCTTATCAGGGGAAGGGACCTACGAGCAGTACGTC. It yields the protein CASSLSGEGTYEQYV.

A few counts support this clone. The chain recombines TRBV5-1 with TRBJ2-3, with 10 nucleotides matching TRBD1. V trimming: 3 bases; J trimming: 5 bases; junction bases outside the gene matches: 6. The CDR3 runs to 15 residues. CDR1 SGHRS and CDR2 YFSETQ come from the germline V gene. For the CDR3, the DNA is TGCGCCAGCAGCTACGGACAGGGGGAGATAGATACGCAGTATTTT. It translates to CASSYGQGEIDTQYF.

The chain recombines TRBV11-3 with TRBJ2-1, with D tentatively TRBD2 (6 bases). Germline V gene data show CDR1 as SGHNT and CDR2 as YENEEA. With 4 bases removed from V and 2 bases from J, the gap between germline ends came to 12 bases. This CDR3 has 15 residues. CDR3 sequence: CASSSIGGTYNEQFF. The CDR3 nucleotides read TGTGCCAGCAGCTCGATTGGGGGGACCTACAATGAGCAGTTCTTC.

The count of this clone is one. This chain uses TRBV5-4 with TRBJ2-7, with D possibly TRBD1 on 5 matching bases. Germline V gene lookup returns CDR1 SGHNT and CDR2 YYREEE (reference sequence). The CDR3 covers 16 residues. V lost 1 base to trimming and J lost 0 bases, with 14 bases between them. DNA of the CDR3: TGTGCCAGCAGCTTGAGTGGTTCGCAGGGCTCCTACGAGCAGTACTTC. This translates into CASSLSGSQGSYEQYF.

This chain uses TRBV6-1 with TRBJ2-4; tentative D call: TRBD1 (6 bases). The germline V gene encodes CDR1 MNHNS and CDR2 SASEGT. V lost 5 bases, J lost 5 bases, and 10 bases lay in between. CDR3 length: 13 amino acids. CDR3 loop: CASSQGWENIQYF. The DNA of the CDR3 is TGTGCCAGCAGTCAGGGGTGGGAAAACATTCAGTACTTC.

This rearrangement joins TRBV7-2 to TRBJ1-2, with 9 bases fitting TRBD1. This CDR3 contains 14 residues. V lost 5 bases and J lost 6; bases outside the gene matches: 7. The V gene's germline CDR1 is SGHTA and CDR2 FQGNSA. CDR3 residues: CASSQWTGEDGYTF. In DNA, the CDR3 is TGTGCCAGCAGCCAGTGGACAGGGGAAGATGGCTACACCTTC.

This clone was counted between two and nine times. V and J are TRBV27 and TRBJ1-5; a possible D gene is TRBD1 (5 bases). CDR3 length: 15 residues. From germline, CDR1 is MNHEY and CDR2 SMNVEV (reference sequence). Between the trimmed V and J ends, which lost 4 bases and 6 bases, there was a span of 16 bases. The CDR3 sequence: CASSWRGGFSQPQHF. The CDR3 region has the DNA TGTGCCAGCAGTTGGAGGGGCGGGTTCTCTCAGCCCCAGCATTTT.

The rearrangement uses TRBV4-2 and TRBJ1-5; no clear D. The germline CDR1 and CDR2 sequences are LGHNA and YNFKEQ. The CDR3 contains 13 residues. V was cut by 0 bases and J by 7 bases, with 7 bases left in between. Here the CDR3 reads CASSQDREQPQHF. The CDR3 bases are TGTGCCAGCAGCCAAGATAGGGAGCAGCCCCAGCATTTT.

This CDR3 reads CASSLQGGWYNEQFF. The CDR3 DNA reads as TGTGCCAGCAGCTTACAAGGCGGGTGGTACAATGAGCAGTTCTTC. This chain uses TRBV7-9 with TRBJ2-1, with D perhaps matching TRBD2 (5 bases). CDR1 and CDR2 (germline): SEHNR, FQNEAQ (reference sequence). The CDR3 runs to 15 residues. Trimming took off 2 bases at V and 4 bases at J, with 12 bases between the two ends.

The chain joins TRBV6-1 to TRBJ2-5, with D tentatively TRBD1 (5 bases). The J call is doubtful: the DNA matches TRBJ2-7 better. The CDR3 has 12 residues. Germline V CDR1 and CDR2: MNHNS, SASEGT. CDR3 in DNA: TGTGCCAGCAGTAGGGGTCGGCACGAGCAGTACTTC. This translates into CASSRGRHEQYF.

V is TRBV7-3 and J is TRBJ2-1; 11 positions agree with TRBD2. The germline gives CDR1 SGHTA, CDR2 FQGTGA. CDR3 size: 18 residues. With 4 bases clipped from V and 5 bases from J, the junction kept 13 bases outside the gene matches. CDR3 amino acids: CASSSTGIAGGPHNEQFF. In nucleotides, the CDR3 is TGTGCCAGCAGCTCCACGGGTATAGCGGGAGGGCCACACAATGAGCAGTTCTTC.